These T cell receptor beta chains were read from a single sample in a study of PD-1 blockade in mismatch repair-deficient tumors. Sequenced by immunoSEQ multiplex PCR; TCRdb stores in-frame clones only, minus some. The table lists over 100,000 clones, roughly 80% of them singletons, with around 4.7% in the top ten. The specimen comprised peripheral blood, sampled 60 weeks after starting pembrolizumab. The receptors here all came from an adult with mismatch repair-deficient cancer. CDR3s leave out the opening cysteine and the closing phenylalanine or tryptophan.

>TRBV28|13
ASSLVTSVTDTQY
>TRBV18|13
ASSPQRGWDYGYT
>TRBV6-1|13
ASSDRRGEINEQF
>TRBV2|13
ASNSSPGAKNIQY
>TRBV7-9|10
ASSFNLEKLF
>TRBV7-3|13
ASSPRLAGVYEQY
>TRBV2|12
ASSEDYLGVTQY
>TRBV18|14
ASSPASADGTGELF
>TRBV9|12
ASTLTRASGELF
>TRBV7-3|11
ASSLDREHEQY
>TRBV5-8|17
ASSKSPPGTVDANYGYT
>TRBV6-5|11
ASSPEGRETQY
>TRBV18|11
ASSPPDRVRAF
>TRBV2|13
ASSAGTRNTGELF
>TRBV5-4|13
ASSLGGEGLNEQF
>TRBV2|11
ASSGSDSYEQY
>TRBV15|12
ATSRDRLNQPQH
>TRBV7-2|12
ASSLVLASREEY
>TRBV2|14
ASSEALHRGLETQY
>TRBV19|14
ASSTAMAGASDTQY
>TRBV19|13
ASRDPTEGGYTQY
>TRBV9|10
ASSGMGRRQY
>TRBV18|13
ASSPSLADYNEQF
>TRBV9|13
ASSVDGNSGNTIY
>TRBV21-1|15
ASSPLHTGGSNQPQH
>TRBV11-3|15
ASSLIVHTTSTDTQY
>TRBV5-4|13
ASSTRQGRNYGYT
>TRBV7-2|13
ASSRDLSYNQPQH
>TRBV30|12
AWSVLGRYYGYT
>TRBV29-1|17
SVEGLGQVLHLGKNIQY
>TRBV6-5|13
ASTIPGLGAGELF
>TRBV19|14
ASSSGVPSGANVLT
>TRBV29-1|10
SVEVAGDEQF
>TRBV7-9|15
ASSSNTATGVGDGYT
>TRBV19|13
ASSRGRGHTGELF
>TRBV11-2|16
ASSTRRTSEQGAHEQF
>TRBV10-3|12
AIRGDRGSYEQY
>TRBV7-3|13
ASSPGQGNTDTQY
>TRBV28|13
ASSVTGGGDYGYT
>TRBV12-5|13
ASGFDYRDPYEQY
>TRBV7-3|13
ASSLPLAGRNEQF
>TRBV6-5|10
ASQGINEKLF